Described below is a single T cell receptor (beta chain) sequence and its context. The sample originates from a study of shared clonotypes between healthy human individuals. The CDR3 has 12 amino acids. The V end was cut by 4 bases, the J end by 5 bases, with 11 bases between. The germline gives CDR1 SQVTM, CDR2 ANQGSEA. Libraries were prepared by immunoSEQ multiplex PCR; TCRdb keeps only in-frame clonotypes and omits some of them. There are about 320,000 clones in the sample; roughly 84% occur only once, and around 15% lies in the top ten. The chain has TRBV29-1 and TRBJ1-1; D is ambiguous. The sequencing input was memory CD8+ T cells sorted from blood. Subset here: CD45RO+ cells pooled with CCR7-negative TemRA cells. This TCR derives from a man younger than 30 in good health. CDR3 nucleotide sequence: TGCAGCGTTGCTTTAGTAGGGACTGAAGCTTTCTTT. Protein product: CSVALVGTEAFF.